This paragraph reports one TCR beta chain. Its specific antigen is unknown. Within one base of it there is no much larger clone, and no base qualities were kept. These data come from a study of control samples from healthy donors and cancer patients (dated by TCRdb to about 2020). From cysteine to phenylalanine, the CDR3 is 17 amino acids long. CDR3 DNA is the only sequence kept; it has 51 bases, read in frame from the first base. For CDR1 and CDR2, the germline V gene lists ENHRY and SYGVKD. Trimming takes 2 bases from V and 4 bases from J, and the germline ends sit 20 bases apart. Library preparation used the immunoSEQ multiplex PCR assay. The source is immuneACCESS, and TCRdb retained only in-frame sequences with V and J called. Part of the clones is not carried over; for the studies checked, unresolved V genes explain less than half of this, and the remainder is unexplained. Within this sample are 150,000 to 200,000 clones, with 85% to 95% of them counted one time only. The leading ten clones occupy around 1.6% of the sample.

Recombination linked TRBV10-3 to TRBJ2-5, with the D gene too uncertain to name. The clonotype was recovered from a man aged 18 to 30 in good health. Source material: blood. The CDR3 amino acid sequence is: CAISEPLGDTERETQYF. The nucleotide sequence reads as follows: TGTGCCATCAGTGAGCCCCTCGGTGACACCGAGAGAGAGACCCAGTACTTC.